Presented here are 14 T cell receptor beta chains from one specimen sequenced in a study of human T cells and chemical hapten exposure. Specified time point: patch test 2, 6 weeks after DPC sensitization. Treatment of the sample: therapeutic diphenylcyclopropenone sensitization with weekly scalp DPC. MiXCR, run by TCRdb on the RACE reads, gives a single entry per CDR3 protein. The table lists 70,000 to 90,000 distinct CDR3 sequences, more than 9% of them singletons. The sequenced sample was whole blood, obtained in connection with sensitization to the hapten diphenylcyclopropenone (DPC). Receptors were obtained from a woman between 45 and 60 years old with alopecia areata. Some clones in this sample may be carry-over from other donors' samples.

This chain connects TRBV20-1 to TRBJ2-1; D is unresolved. The CDR3 covers 12 residues. CDR1 is DFQATT and CDR2 is SNEGSKA in the germline V gene (reference sequence). V was trimmed by 6 bases and J by 5 bases, leaving 11 bases between them. The CDR3 DNA reads as TGCAGTGCCCAACAGCCCGACAATGAGCAGTTCTTC. Protein sequence: CSAQQPDNEQFF.

Concerning this clonotype itself: The conserved phenylalanine or tryptophan normally closing the CDR3 is absent here, so this likely arose from a read error. The chain is built from TRBV5-1 and TRBJ2-3; 7 nucleotides match TRBD1. V shed 5 bases, J shed 0 bases, and the junction held 9 bases outside the gene matches. Germline CDR1 is SGHRS and CDR2 is YFSETQ. The CDR3 totals 16 residues. The CDR3 DNA reads TGCGCCAGCAGTCCTAGACAGGGCTCTAGCACAGATACGCAGTATTCT. This gives the protein CASSPRQGSSTDTQYS.

This clonotype was observed a few times. The chain carries TRBV5-1 and TRBJ2-7, with 10 bases identical to TRBD1. The trim removed 4 bases at V and 1 base at J, leaving 5 bases unmatched. This CDR3 region has 15 residues. Germline loops: CDR1 SGHRS, CDR2 YFSETQ. As DNA, the CDR3 is TGCGCCAGCAGCCCCCGACAGGGGGCGTCCTACGAGCAGTACTTC. Its protein is CASSPRQGASYEQYF.

In this sample, this clonotype turned up a few times. The chain carries TRBV20-1 and TRBJ1-2; no reliable D call. CDR3 length: 14 amino acids. Germline-derived CDR1 and CDR2 are DFQATT and SNEGSKA (reference sequence). V shed 3 bases and J shed 2 bases, with 13 bases lying between them. The CDR3 is CSASPGPFNYGYTF. The CDR3 coding sequence is TGCAGTGCTAGTCCTGGGCCATTCAACTATGGCTACACCTTC.

Only a few counts were recorded for this clonotype. This chain joins TRBV7-9 and TRBJ1-2, with a possible D match to TRBD1 (5 bases). The V end was cut by 4 bases, the J end by 8 bases, with 17 bases between. The CDR3 is made up of 14 amino acids. Germline CDR1 reads SEHNR; CDR2 reads FQNEAQ (reference sequence). The CDR3 region is CASSSTGRLEGYTF. DNA of the CDR3: TGTGCCAGCAGCTCGACGGGACGCTTGGAGGGCTACACCTTC.

CDR3 sequence reads: CASSLGLASEGRRNTEAFF. The CDR3 DNA follows: TGTGCCAGCAGTTTGGGGCTAGCAAGTGAGGGCAGGAGGAACACTGAAGCTTTCTTT. V is TRBV28 and J is TRBJ1-1; a possible D gene is TRBD1 (5 bases). V was trimmed by 3 bases and J by 1 base, leaving 24 bases between them. The V gene's germline CDR1 is MDHEN and CDR2 SYDVKM. CDR3 size: 19 residues.

The chain joins TRBV7-9 to TRBJ2-7; D remains ambiguous. The CDR3 totals 13 residues. CDR1 and CDR2 (germline): SEHNR, FQNEAQ (reference sequence). Trimming took 1 base from V and 6 from J, leaving 10 bases between them. CDR3 sequence reads: CASSLEGPREQYF. The CDR3 nucleotides read TGTGCCAGCAGCTTAGAAGGACCGCGCGAGCAGTACTTC.

The chain employs TRBV20-1 and TRBJ2-7; D is uncertain. The CDR3 is 13 amino acids. V gave up 1 base and J gave up 3 bases, with 10 bases separating them. Germline V gene data show CDR1 as DFQATT and CDR2 as SNEGSKA (reference sequence). In DNA form, the CDR3 reads TGCAGTGCTAGAGTGGTACCTCACTACGAGCAGTACTTC. Its translation is CSARVVPHYEQYF.

The chain is built from TRBV7-2 and TRBJ1-5; D perhaps matches TRBD1 (6 bases). Germline V lookup: CDR1 SGHTA, CDR2 FQGNSA. The V and J ends lost 5 bases and 1 base respectively, with 12 bases between them. The CDR3 sequence is 15 residues long. CDR3 loop: CASSPSTGSNQPQHF. The CDR3 nucleotides read TGTGCCAGCAGCCCATCGACAGGCAGCAATCAGCCCCAGCATTTT.

The CDR3 DNA is TGTGCCAGCAGTGGGACAGGGTATGAGCAGTTCTTC. Translated: CASSGTGYEQFF. J is TRBJ2-1 and V is TRBV6-1; 8 bases are a match to TRBD1. This CDR3 is built from 12 residues. J lost 8 bases, V lost 4 bases, and 1 base had no gene match. Germline CDR1 MNHNS, CDR2 SASEGT.

This clonotype turned up a few times. The chain uses TRBV29-1 and TRBJ2-7; possible D gene TRBD1, 6 bases. The CDR3 covers 12 residues. Deletions cut 7 bases from V and 2 bases from J, with 12 bases between. In germline, CDR1 is SQVTM, CDR2 ANQGSEA. This chain's CDR3 is CSGWDKPYEQYF. The CDR3 DNA sequence: TGCAGCGGATGGGACAAGCCCTACGAGCAGTACTTC.

This clonotype was observed a handful of times. The chain links TRBV5-8 to TRBJ2-5, with 7 bases lining up with TRBD1. V lost 4 bases to trimming and J lost 2 bases; unmatched junction nucleotides: 5. The length of the CDR3 is 14 residues. CDR1 and CDR2 (germline): SGHTS, YDEGEE. Here the CDR3 DNA reads TGTGCCAGCAGCGCAGGGACAGCTCAAGAGACCCAGTACTTC. It specifies CASSAGTAQETQYF.

At least ten counts were recorded for this clonotype. The chain has TRBV7-8 and TRBJ1-2; TRBD1 might be the D (6 bases). CDR1 SGHVS and CDR2 FQNEAQ come from the germline V gene. Trimming stripped 5 bases from V and 4 bases from J, with 11 bases between. This CDR3 is built from 13 residues. The chain's CDR3 is CASSTTGPYGYTF. The CDR3 coding sequence is TGTGCCAGCAGCACTACAGGGCCCTATGGCTACACCTTC.

This clonotype was picked up a small number of times. CDR3 coding DNA: TGTGCCAGCAGCCAAGCCCCGGAGGGGGCCCAGTACTTC. It specifies CASSQAPEGAQYF. This chain joins TRBV3-1 and TRBJ2-5; D is perhaps TRBD1 or TRBD2 (6 bases each). CDR3 size: 13 residues. Germline lookup yields CDR1 LGHDT and CDR2 YNNKEL (reference sequence). V shed 1 base and J shed 9 bases, with 12 bases lying between them.